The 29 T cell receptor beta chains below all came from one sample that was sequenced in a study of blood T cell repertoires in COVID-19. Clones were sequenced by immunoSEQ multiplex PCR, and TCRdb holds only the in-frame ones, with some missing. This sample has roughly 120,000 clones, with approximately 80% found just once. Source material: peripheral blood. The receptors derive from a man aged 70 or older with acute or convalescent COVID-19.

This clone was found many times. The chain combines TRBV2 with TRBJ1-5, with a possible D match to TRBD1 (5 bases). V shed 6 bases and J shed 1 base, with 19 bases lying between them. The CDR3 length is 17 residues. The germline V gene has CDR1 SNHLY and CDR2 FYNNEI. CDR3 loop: CASRDTFPGVSNQPQHF. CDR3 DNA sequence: TGTGCCAGCAGGGACACCTTCCCAGGCGTCAGCAATCAGCCCCAGCATTTT.

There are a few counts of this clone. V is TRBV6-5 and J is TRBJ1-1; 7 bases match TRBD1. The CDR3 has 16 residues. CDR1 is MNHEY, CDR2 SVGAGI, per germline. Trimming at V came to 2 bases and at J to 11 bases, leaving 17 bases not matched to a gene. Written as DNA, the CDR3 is TGTGCCAGCAGTTACCGCCGGGTAGGAGGGGGCGAGGTGGCTTTCTTT. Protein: CASSYRRVGGGEVAFF.

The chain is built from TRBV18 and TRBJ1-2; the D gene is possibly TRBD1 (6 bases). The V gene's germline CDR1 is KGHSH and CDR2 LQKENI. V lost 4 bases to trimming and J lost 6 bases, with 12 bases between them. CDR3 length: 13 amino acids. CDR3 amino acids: CASSQTGYDGYTF. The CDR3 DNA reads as TGTGCCAGCTCACAAACAGGGTATGATGGCTACACCTTC.

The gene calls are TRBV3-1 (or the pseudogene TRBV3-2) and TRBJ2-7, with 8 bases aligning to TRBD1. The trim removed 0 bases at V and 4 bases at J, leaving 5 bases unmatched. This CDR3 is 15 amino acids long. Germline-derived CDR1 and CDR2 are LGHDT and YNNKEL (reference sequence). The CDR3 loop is CASSQDPGGYYEQYF. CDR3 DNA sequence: TGTGCCAGCAGCCAAGATCCAGGGGGCTATTACGAGCAGTACTTC.

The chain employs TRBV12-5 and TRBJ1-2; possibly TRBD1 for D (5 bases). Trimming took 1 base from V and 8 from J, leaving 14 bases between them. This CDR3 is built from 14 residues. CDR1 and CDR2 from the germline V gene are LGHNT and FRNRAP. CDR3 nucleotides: TGTGCTAGTGGTTTGGACGAAGGGGTGTGGGGCTACACCTTC. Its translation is CASGLDEGVWGYTF.

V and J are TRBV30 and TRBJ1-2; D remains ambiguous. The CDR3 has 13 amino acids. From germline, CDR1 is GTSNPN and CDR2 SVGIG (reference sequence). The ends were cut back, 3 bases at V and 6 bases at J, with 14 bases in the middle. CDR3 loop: CAWSKTRRDGYTF. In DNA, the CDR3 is TGTGCCTGGAGCAAGACCCGGAGGGATGGCTACACCTTC. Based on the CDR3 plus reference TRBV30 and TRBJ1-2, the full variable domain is SQTIHQWPATLVQPVGSPLSLECTVEGTSNPNLYWYRQAAGRGLQLLFYSVGIGQISSEVPQNLSASRPQDRQFILSSKKLLLSDSGFYLCAWSKTRRDGYTFGSGTRLTVV.

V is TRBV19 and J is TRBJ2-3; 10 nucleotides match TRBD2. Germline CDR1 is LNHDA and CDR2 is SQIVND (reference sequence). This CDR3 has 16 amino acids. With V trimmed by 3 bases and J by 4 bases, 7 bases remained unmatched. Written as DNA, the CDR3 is TGTGCCAGTAGTATTCGAGCGGGAGGGGGTCCAGATACGCAGTATTTT. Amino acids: CASSIRAGGGPDTQYF.

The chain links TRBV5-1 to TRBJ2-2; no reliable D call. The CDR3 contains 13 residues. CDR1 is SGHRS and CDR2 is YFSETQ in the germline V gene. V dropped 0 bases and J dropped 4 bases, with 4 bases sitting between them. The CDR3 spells CASSLDSTGELFF. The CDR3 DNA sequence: TGCGCCAGCAGCTTGGATAGCACCGGGGAGCTGTTTTTT.

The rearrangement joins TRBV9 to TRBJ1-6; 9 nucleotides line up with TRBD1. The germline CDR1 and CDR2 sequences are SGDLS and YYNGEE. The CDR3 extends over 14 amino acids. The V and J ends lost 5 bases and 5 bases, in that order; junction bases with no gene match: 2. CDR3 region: CASRDRGDNSPLHF. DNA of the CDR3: TGTGCCAGCAGGGACAGGGGTGATAATTCACCCCTCCACTTT. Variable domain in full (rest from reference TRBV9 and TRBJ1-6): DSGVTQTPKHLITATGQRVTLRCSPRSGDLSVYWYQQSLDQGLQFLIQYYNGEERAKGNILERFSAQQFPDLHSELNLSSLELGDSALYFCASRDRGDNSPLHFGNGTRLTVT.

The CDR3, as DNA: TGTGCCAGCAGCAAGCGGGAGGGTTATACGCAGTATTTT. Residues: CASSKREGYTQYF. The rearrangement links TRBV27 to TRBJ2-3, with 10 bases fitting TRBD2. Germline V CDR1 and CDR2: MNHEY, SMNVEV (reference sequence). There are 13 residues in the CDR3. Trimming at V came to 6 bases and at J to 7 bases, leaving 4 bases not matched to a gene.

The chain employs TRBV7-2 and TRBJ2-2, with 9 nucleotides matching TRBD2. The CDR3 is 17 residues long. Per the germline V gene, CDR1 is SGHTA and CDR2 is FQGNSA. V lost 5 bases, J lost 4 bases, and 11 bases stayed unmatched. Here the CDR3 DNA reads TGTGCCAGCAGCCCTGCCGGGACTAGCTCCATCACCGGGGAGCTGTTTTTT. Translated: CASSPAGTSSITGELFF.

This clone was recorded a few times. DNA of the CDR3: TGTGCCAGCCACAGGGACGCGGTTGGCAATCAGCCCCAGCATTTT. It is translated as CASHRDAVGNQPQHF. V and J are TRBV19 and TRBJ1-5, with D possibly matching TRBD1 (6 bases). This CDR3 has 15 amino acids. Germline values: CDR1 LNHDA, CDR2 SQIVND (reference sequence). Deletions cut 9 bases from V and 2 bases from J, with 17 bases between.

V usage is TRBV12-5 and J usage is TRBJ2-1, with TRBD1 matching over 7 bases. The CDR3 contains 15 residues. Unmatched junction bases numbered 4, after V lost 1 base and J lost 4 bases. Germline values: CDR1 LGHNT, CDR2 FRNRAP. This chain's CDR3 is CASGLEGARYNEQFF. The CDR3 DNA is TGTGCTAGTGGTTTGGAGGGGGCACGATACAATGAGCAGTTCTTC.

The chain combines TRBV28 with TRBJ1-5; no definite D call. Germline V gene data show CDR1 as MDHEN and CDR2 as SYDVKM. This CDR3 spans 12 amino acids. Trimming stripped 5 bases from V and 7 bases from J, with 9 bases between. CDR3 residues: CASSTSRQPQHF. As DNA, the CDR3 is TGTGCCAGCAGTACATCACGACAGCCCCAGCATTTT.

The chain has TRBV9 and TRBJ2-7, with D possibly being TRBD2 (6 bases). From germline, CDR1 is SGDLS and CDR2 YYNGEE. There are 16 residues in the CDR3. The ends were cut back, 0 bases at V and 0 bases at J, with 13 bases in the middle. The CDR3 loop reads CASSVGASGPSYEQYF. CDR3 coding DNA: TGTGCCAGCAGCGTAGGCGCCAGCGGGCCCTCCTACGAGCAGTACTTC.

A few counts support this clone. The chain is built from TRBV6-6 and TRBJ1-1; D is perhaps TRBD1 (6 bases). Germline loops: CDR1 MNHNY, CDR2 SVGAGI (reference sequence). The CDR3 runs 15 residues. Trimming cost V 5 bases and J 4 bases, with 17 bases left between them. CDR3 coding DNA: TGTGCCAGCAGTAAGGCCGACAGGATCGGCACTGAAGCTTTCTTT. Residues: CASSKADRIGTEAFF.

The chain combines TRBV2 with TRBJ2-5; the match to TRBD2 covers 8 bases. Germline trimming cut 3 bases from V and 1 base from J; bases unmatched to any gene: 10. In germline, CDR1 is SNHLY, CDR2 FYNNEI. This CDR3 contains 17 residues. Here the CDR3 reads CASSDGRGGVPQETQYF. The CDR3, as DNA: TGTGCCAGCAGTGATGGCCGGGGGGGCGTGCCCCAAGAGACCCAGTACTTC.

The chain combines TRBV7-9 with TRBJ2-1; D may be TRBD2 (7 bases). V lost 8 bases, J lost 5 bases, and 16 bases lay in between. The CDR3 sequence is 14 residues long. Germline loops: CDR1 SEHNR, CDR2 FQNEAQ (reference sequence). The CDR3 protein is CASYRGGRDNEQFF. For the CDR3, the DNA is TGTGCCAGCTACCGAGGGGGGAGGGACAATGAGCAGTTCTTC.

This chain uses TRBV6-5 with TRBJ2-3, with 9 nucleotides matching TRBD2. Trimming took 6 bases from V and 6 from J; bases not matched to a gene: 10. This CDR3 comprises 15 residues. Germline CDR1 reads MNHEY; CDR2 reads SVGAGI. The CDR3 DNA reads TGTGCCAGCAGCCTCGTTGGGCGGGGGGGGGATACGCAGTATTTT. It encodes CASSLVGRGGDTQYF.

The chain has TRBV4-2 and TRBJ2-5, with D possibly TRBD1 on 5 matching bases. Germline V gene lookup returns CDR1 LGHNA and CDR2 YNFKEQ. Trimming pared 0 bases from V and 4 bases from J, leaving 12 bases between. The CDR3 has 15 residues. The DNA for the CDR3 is TGTGCCAGCAGCCAAGATTGGACACCCCGAGAGACCCAGTACTTC. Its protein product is CASSQDWTPRETQYF.

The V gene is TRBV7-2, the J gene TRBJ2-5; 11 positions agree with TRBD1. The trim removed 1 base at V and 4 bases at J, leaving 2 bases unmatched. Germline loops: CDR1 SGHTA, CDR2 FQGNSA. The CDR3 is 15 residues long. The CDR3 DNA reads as TGTGCCAGCAGCTTAGTAGGGACAGGGGGAGAGACCCAGTACTTC. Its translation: CASSLVGTGGETQYF.

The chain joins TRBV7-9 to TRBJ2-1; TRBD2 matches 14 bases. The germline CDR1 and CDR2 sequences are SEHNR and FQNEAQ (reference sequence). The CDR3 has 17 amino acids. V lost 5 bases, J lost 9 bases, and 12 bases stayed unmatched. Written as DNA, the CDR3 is TGTGCCAGCAGCCCGGGGACTAGCGGGAGCGCGTCCGGTGAGCAGTTCTTC. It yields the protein CASSPGTSGSASGEQFF. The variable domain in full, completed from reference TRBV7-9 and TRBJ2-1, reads DTGVSQNPRHKITKRGQNVTFRCDPISEHNRLYWYRQTLGQGPEFLTYFQNEAQLEKSRLLSDRFSAERPKGSFSTLEIQRTEQGDSAMYLCASSPGTSGSASGEQFFGPGTRLTVL.

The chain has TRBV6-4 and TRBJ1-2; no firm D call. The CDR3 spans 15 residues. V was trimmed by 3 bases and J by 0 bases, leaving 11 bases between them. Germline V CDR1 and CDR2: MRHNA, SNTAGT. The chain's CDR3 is CASSEQSNPNYGYTF. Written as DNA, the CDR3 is TGTGCCAGCAGTGAACAGAGTAACCCTAACTATGGCTACACCTTC.

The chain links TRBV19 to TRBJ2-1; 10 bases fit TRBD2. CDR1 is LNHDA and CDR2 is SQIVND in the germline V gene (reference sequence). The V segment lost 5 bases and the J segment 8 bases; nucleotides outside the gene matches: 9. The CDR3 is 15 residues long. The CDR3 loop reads CASSAFSGRAYEQFF. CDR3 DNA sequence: TGTGCCAGTAGTGCCTTCAGCGGGAGGGCCTATGAGCAGTTCTTC.

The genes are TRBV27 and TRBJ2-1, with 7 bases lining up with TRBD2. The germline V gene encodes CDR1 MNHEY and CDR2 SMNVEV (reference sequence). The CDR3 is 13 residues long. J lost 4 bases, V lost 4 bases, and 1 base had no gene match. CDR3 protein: CASSSSGYNEQFF. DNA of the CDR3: TGTGCCAGCAGTTCTAGCGGATACAATGAGCAGTTCTTC.

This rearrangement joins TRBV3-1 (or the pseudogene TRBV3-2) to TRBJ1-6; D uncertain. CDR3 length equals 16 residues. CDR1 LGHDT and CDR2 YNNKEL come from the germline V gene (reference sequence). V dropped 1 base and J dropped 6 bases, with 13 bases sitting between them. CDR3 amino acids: CASSQGSGYGNSPLHF. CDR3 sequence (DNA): TGTGCCAGCAGCCAAGGTTCCGGGTACGGTAATTCACCCCTCCACTTT.

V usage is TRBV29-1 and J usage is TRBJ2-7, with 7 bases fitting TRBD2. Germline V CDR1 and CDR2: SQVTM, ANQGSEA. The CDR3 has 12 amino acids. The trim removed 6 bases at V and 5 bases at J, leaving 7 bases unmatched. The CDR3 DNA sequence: TGCAGCGTAGCCATGGGAGGGCACGAGCAGTACTTC. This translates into CSVAMGGHEQYF.

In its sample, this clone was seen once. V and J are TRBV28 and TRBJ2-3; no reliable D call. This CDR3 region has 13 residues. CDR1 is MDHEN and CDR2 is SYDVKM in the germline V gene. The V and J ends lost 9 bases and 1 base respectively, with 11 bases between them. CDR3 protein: CASRMQGTDTQYF. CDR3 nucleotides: TGTGCCAGTAGGATGCAGGGCACAGATACGCAGTATTTT.

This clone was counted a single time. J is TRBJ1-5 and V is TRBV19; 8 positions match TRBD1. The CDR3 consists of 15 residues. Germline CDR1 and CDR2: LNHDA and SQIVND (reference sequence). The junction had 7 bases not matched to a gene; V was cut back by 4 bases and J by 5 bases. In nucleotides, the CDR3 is TGTGCCAGTAGTACCCTATCGACAGGGGATCAGCCCCAGCATTTT. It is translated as CASSTLSTGDQPQHF.